Below, 25 T cell receptor beta chains from the same sample are listed, as sequenced in a study of vaccination and CD4 T cells after COVID-19. At the Johns Hopkins FTIC core, DNA taken from cultured CD4+ T cells was sequenced by way of the Oncomine TCR Beta short-read assay. TCRdb recomputed calls from the PCR reads with MiXCR, one row per CDR3 protein. The sample includes several thousand distinct CDR3 sequences, approximately 40% of them seen just once. These TCRs are of unknown antigen specificity. Treatment noted: 10-day PBMC culture with coronavirus spike peptide pools or control peptides (ViraFEST assay). CD4+ T lymphocytes from the unexposed donor were collected before the COVID-19 pandemic (2011-2018). Material for sequencing was CD4+ T cells from blood, cultured in vitro. These receptors all come from a human donor in good health.

V and J are TRBV6-2 or TRBV6-3 and TRBJ2-7, with 7 bases that match TRBD2. Germline CDR1 and CDR2: MNHEY and SVGEGT. V was pared by 7 bases and J by 6 bases, with 15 bases of the junction left unmatched. This CDR3 is built from 15 residues. This CDR3 is CASNVGGGDRFEQYF. The CDR3 coding sequence is TGTGCCAGCAATGTCGGCGGGGGTGATCGTTTCGAGCAGTACTTC.

This chain uses TRBV5-6 with TRBJ2-6, with D hard to call. Germline values: CDR1 SGHDT, CDR2 YYEEEE. The CDR3 consists of 15 residues. V dropped 2 bases and J dropped 0 bases, with 6 bases sitting between them. The CDR3 nucleotides are TGTGCCAGCAGCTTTGGCAGCTCTGGGGCCAACGTCCTGACTTTC. Translation gives CASSFGSSGANVLTF.

This chain connects TRBV2 to TRBJ2-2, with 11 positions matching TRBD1. The J segment lost 5 bases and the V segment lost 7 bases, leaving 3 bases of the junction unmatched. Germline V gene sequence: CDR1 SNHLY, CDR2 FYNNEI. CDR3 size: 14 residues. The CDR3 bases are TGTGCCAGCATGGGACAGGGGGGTACCGGGGAGCTGTTTTTT. Translating it yields CASMGQGGTGELFF. Together with reference TRBV2 and TRBJ2-2, the CDR3 gives the full variable domain: EPEVTQTPSHQVTQMGQEVILRCVPISNHLYFYWYRQILGQKVEFLVSFYNNEISEKSEIFDDQFSVERPDGSNFTLKIRSTKLEDSAMYFCASMGQGGTGELFFGEGSRLTVL.

This clonotype appeared a few times. V and J are TRBV6-1 and TRBJ2-3; unclear D gene. This CDR3 is 16 amino acids long. Germline values: CDR1 MNHNS, CDR2 SASEGT. V was trimmed by 2 bases and J by 0 bases, leaving 12 bases between them. The CDR3 DNA reads as TGTGCCAGCAGTGAATTTCGGGCGTCAAGCACAGATACGCAGTATTTT. It codes for CASSEFRASSTDTQYF.

The V gene is TRBV19, the J gene TRBJ1-6; tentative D call: TRBD1 (5 bases). Germline-derived CDR1 and CDR2 are LNHDA and SQIVND (reference sequence). The germline V and J ends were trimmed by 6 bases and 7 bases, with 13 bases remaining between them. CDR3 length equals 14 residues. The CDR3 region has the DNA TGTGCCAGTAGGCCCGGGACGGGGAATTCACCCCTCCACTTT. It is translated as CASRPGTGNSPLHF.

The chain combines TRBV7-8 with TRBJ1-2; a weak D match, TRBD1 (5 bases). Per the germline V gene, CDR1 is SGHVS and CDR2 is FQNEAQ. Trimming left V 6 bases short and J 8 bases short, with 16 bases between. CDR3 length: 13 residues. CDR3 DNA: TGTGCCAGCAGTAGGGACTATGGAAGAGGCTACACCTTC. Translated, it gives CASSRDYGRGYTF.

The rearrangement uses TRBV9 and TRBJ2-7; 8 bases match TRBD2. Germline V lookup: CDR1 SGDLS, CDR2 YYNGEE. V was clipped by 4 bases and J by 6 bases; unmatched bases: 12. There are 15 residues in the CDR3. Written as DNA, the CDR3 is TGTGCCAGCAGCACCCGGGGTAGCGGGGCAATCGAGCAGTACTTC. This sequence encodes CASSTRGSGAIEQYF.

The J gene is TRBJ1-1, the V gene TRBV7-9; D unresolved. Germline loops: CDR1 SEHNR, CDR2 FQNEAQ (reference sequence). The CDR3 runs to 13 residues. Trimming pared 1 base from V and 1 base from J, leaving 4 bases between. The CDR3 DNA sequence: TGTGCCAGCAGCTTAGAGGGGAACACTGAAGCTTTCTTT. Its protein is CASSLEGNTEAFF.

This chain links TRBV6-2 or TRBV6-3 with TRBJ1-1; tentatively, D is TRBD1 (6 bases). The length of the CDR3 is 15 residues. The germline CDR1 and CDR2 sequences are MNHEY and SVGEGT. V was pared by 7 bases and J by 1 base, with 16 bases between. The CDR3 region is CASTAPGVANTEAFF. The CDR3 DNA follows: TGTGCCAGCACAGCCCCAGGGGTTGCGAACACTGAAGCTTTCTTT.

The CDR3 is CASSQRQLAGQNTGELFF. The CDR3 region has the DNA TGTGCCAGCAGCCAAAGGCAACTAGCGGGGCAGAACACCGGGGAGCTGTTTTTT. The J gene is TRBJ2-2, the V gene TRBV9; 10 bases are shared with TRBD2. V trimming: 4 bases; J trimming: 1 base; junction bases outside the gene matches: 10. The CDR3 sequence is 18 residues long. Germline CDR1 and CDR2: SGDLS and YYNGEE.

The V gene is TRBV20-1, the J gene TRBJ2-1, with 7 bases identical to TRBD2. Trimming took 3 bases from V and 8 from J; bases not matched to a gene: 7. CDR1 is DFQATT, CDR2 SNEGSKA, per germline (reference sequence). This CDR3 comprises 13 residues. The CDR3 loop reads CSARGGSVHEQFF. CDR3 sequence (DNA): TGCAGTGCTAGGGGCGGGAGTGTTCATGAGCAGTTCTTC.

J is TRBJ2-7 and V is TRBV5-1; 9 bases map to TRBD2. CDR1 and CDR2 (germline): SGHRS, YFSETQ. This CDR3 contains 15 residues. After removal of 0 bases from V and 3 bases from J, the junction contained 4 bases not matched to a gene. CDR3 protein: CASSLGLAVNYEQYF. For the CDR3, the DNA is TGCGCCAGCAGCTTGGGACTAGCGGTCAACTACGAGCAGTACTTC.

The rearrangement uses TRBV3-1 and TRBJ1-1; no reliable D call. Trimming cost V 0 bases and J 10 bases, with 18 bases left between them. Germline CDR1 and CDR2: LGHDT and YNNKEL (reference sequence). CDR3 length: 15 residues. In DNA form, the CDR3 reads TGTGCCAGCAGCCAAGAGCCACGGGTTAGGAATGTAGCTTTCTTT. Amino acids: CASSQEPRVRNVAFF.

V is TRBV15 and J is TRBJ2-5; D call uncertain. Trimming shortened V by 0 bases and J by 0 bases, and 8 bases separated the two germline ends. The germline gives CDR1 LNHNV, CDR2 YYDKDF (reference sequence). The CDR3 sequence is 15 residues long. DNA for the CDR3: TGTGCCACCAGCAGAGATAAGGTGTACCAAGAGACCCAGTACTTC. Translating gives CATSRDKVYQETQYF. Looking up the rest from reference TRBV15 and TRBJ2-5 gives the full variable domain: DAMVIQNPRYQVTQFGKPVTLSCSQTLNHNVMYWYQQKSSQAPKLLFHYYDKDFNNEADTPDNFQSRRPNTSFCFLDIRSPGLGDTAMYLCATSRDKVYQETQYFGPGTRLLVL.

A few counts support this clonotype. The V and J genes are TRBV6-2 or TRBV6-3 and TRBJ1-2; 8 bases line up with TRBD1. Per the germline V gene, CDR1 is MNHEY and CDR2 is SVGEGT. The CDR3 consists of 15 residues. Trimming took 6 bases from V and 2 from J; bases not matched to a gene: 8. CDR3 coding DNA: TGTGCCAGCAGCCGGACAGGGAAGATGAACTATGGCTACACCTTC. Translating it yields CASSRTGKMNYGYTF.

This chain connects TRBV9 to TRBJ1-2; weak D call: TRBD1 (5 bases). CDR1 is SGDLS, CDR2 YYNGEE, per germline. V was clipped by 2 bases and J by 9 bases, with 11 bases between them. The CDR3 consists of 12 residues. CDR3 nucleotides: TGTGCCAGCAGCGTTTCAGGGATGAGCTACACCTTC. It codes for CASSVSGMSYTF.

This chain uses TRBV10-3 with TRBJ2-3; unclear D gene. This CDR3 comprises 11 residues. Germline lookup yields CDR1 ENHRY and CDR2 SYGVKD. V lost 3 bases and J 3 bases, leaving 1 base between the germline ends. CDR3 amino acids: CAISETDTQYF. For the CDR3, the DNA is TGTGCCATCAGTGAAACAGATACGCAGTATTTT.

The chain is built from TRBV7-2 and TRBJ1-5; TRBD1 agrees at 10 bases. Germline values: CDR1 SGHTA, CDR2 FQGNSA. V was clipped by 1 base and J by 6 bases; unmatched bases: 6. The CDR3 is 16 residues long. The CDR3 is CASSLGQGAPSQPQHF. The CDR3 region has the DNA TGTGCCAGCAGCTTAGGACAGGGGGCGCCAAGTCAGCCCCAGCATTTT.

By proportion, this clonotype is medium-sized. The gene calls are TRBV5-1 and TRBJ1-1; D is perhaps TRBD1 (5 bases). The CDR3 spans 14 residues. The V gene lost 0 bases and the J gene lost 4 bases, with 10 bases spanning the gap. The germline V gene has CDR1 SGHRS and CDR2 YFSETQ. CDR3 sequence reads: CASSLEGMGTEAFF. The CDR3 DNA sequence: TGCGCCAGCAGCTTGGAGGGGATGGGCACTGAAGCTTTCTTT.

The rearrangement joins TRBV2 to TRBJ1-1, with D unresolved. V lost 5 bases and J lost 1, with 17 bases in between. Per the germline V gene, CDR1 is SNHLY and CDR2 is FYNNEI. The CDR3 is 16 residues long. For the CDR3, the DNA is TGTGCCAGCAGTTATCAGATGGGAAGAAAGAACACTGAAGCTTTCTTT. Its translation is CASSYQMGRKNTEAFF.

This sequence joins TRBV6-1 and TRBJ2-2; D gene uncertain. This CDR3 has 15 residues. Between the trimmed V and J ends, which lost 6 bases and 6 bases, there was a span of 17 bases. Germline loops: CDR1 MNHNS, CDR2 SASEGT. CDR3 residues: CASRRSGGVAGELFF. The DNA for the CDR3 is TGTGCCAGCAGAAGGAGTGGCGGAGTAGCCGGGGAGCTGTTTTTT.

This clonotype was seen a handful of times. The rearrangement links TRBV20-1 to TRBJ2-5; D is undetermined. CDR1 and CDR2 (germline): DFQATT, SNEGSKA (reference sequence). CDR3 length: 12 residues. The V gene lost 1 base and the J gene lost 5 bases, with 8 bases spanning the gap. CDR3 amino acids: CSARVGRETQYF. The CDR3 DNA reads as TGCAGTGCTAGAGTGGGCCGGGAGACCCAGTACTTC.

This clonotype appeared a few times. The rearrangement joins TRBV7-2 to TRBJ2-3; the D gene is possibly TRBD1 (6 bases). The CDR3 sequence is 15 residues long. The germline V and J ends were trimmed by 5 bases and 0 bases, with 12 bases remaining between them. Germline loops: CDR1 SGHTA, CDR2 FQGNSA. As DNA, the CDR3 is TGTGCCAGCAGCCCCAGGGGTTATAGCACAGATACGCAGTATTTT. Its protein is CASSPRGYSTDTQYF.

Judged by abundance, this clonotype is medium-sized. The V and J genes are TRBV6-1 and TRBJ1-2; tentative D call: TRBD1 (6 bases). V gave up 6 bases and J gave up 2 bases, with 10 bases separating them. Per germline, CDR1 MNHNS and CDR2 SASEGT. The CDR3 sequence is 13 residues long. The DNA for the CDR3 is TGTGCCAGCAGCCCGACAGGAAACTATGGCTACACCTTC. It encodes CASSPTGNYGYTF.

This chain connects TRBV18 to TRBJ1-1; perhaps TRBD1 as D (6 bases). With 3 bases removed from V and 4 bases from J, the gap between germline ends came to 18 bases. This CDR3 region has 16 residues. Looked up from germline, CDR1 is KGHSH and CDR2 is LQKENI. Here the CDR3 reads CASSPYAGATATEAFF. The CDR3 DNA reads as TGTGCCAGCTCACCGTACGCAGGGGCTACCGCCACTGAAGCTTTCTTT.